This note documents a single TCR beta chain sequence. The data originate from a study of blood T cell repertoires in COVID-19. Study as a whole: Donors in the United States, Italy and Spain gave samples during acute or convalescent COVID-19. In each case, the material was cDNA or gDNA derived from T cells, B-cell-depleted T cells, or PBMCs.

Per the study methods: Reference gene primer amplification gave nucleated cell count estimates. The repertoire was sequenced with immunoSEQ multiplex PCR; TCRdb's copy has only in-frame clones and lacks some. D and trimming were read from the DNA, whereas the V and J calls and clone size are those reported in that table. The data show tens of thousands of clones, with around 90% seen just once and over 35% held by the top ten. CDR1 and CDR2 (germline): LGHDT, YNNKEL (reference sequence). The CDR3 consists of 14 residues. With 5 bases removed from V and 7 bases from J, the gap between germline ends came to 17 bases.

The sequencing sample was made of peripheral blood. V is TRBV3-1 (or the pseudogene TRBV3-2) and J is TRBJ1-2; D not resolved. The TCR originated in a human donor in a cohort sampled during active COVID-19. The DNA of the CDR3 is TGTGCCAGCAGCTGGGCATCTGGAGGCTCTGGCTACACCTTC. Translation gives CASSWASGGSGYTF.